A single sample gave rise to the 3 T cell receptor beta chains below, sequenced in a study of blood T cell repertoires in COVID-19. The table came from immunoSEQ multiplex PCR; TCRdb's copy has only in-frame clones and leaves some out. The sample lists approximately 300,000 clones, 86% occurring once. Specimen: peripheral blood. Receptors were obtained from a woman aged 45-60 years with acute or convalescent COVID-19.

The J gene is TRBJ2-1, the V gene TRBV9; D call uncertain. CDR1 is SGDLS, CDR2 YYNGEE, per germline. CDR3 length: 14 residues. Deletions cut 0 bases from V and 5 bases from J, with 9 bases between. As DNA, the CDR3 is TGTGCCAGCAGCGTAGAAGACTTTAACAATGAGCAGTTCTTC. Residues: CASSVEDFNNEQFF.

The chain has TRBV18 and TRBJ2-1, with 14 bases lining up with TRBD2. Losses at the gene ends were 0 bases for V and 9 bases for J; bases not matched to a gene: 7. Germline V gene sequence: CDR1 KGHSH, CDR2 LQKENI. The CDR3 totals 17 residues. The CDR3 DNA reads TGTGCCAGCTCACCACCGTGGGGGACTAGCGGGAGTTCTGAGCAGTTCTTC. Protein sequence: CASSPPWGTSGSSEQFF.

V and J are TRBV29-1 and TRBJ1-4, with TRBD1 matching 8 bases. With 7 bases clipped from V and 5 bases from J, the junction kept 9 bases outside the gene matches. This CDR3 comprises 14 residues. Germline values: CDR1 SQVTM, CDR2 ANQGSEA. CDR3: CSARNRGTNEKLFF. Here the CDR3 DNA reads TGCAGCGCCAGGAACAGGGGGACAAATGAAAAACTGTTTTTT.